This T cell receptor (beta chain) is from a study of CD4 T cells in relation to SARS-CoV-2 and coronaviruses. Before the COVID-19 pandemic, during about 2010-2018, CD4+ T cells were taken from unexposed donors. CD4+ T cells were isolated from the cells after 10 days of culture. Cultures received half-medium IL-2 refreshes on days 3 and 7. Germline V gene sequence: CDR1 LGHDT, CDR2 YNNKEL (reference sequence). J gave up 2 bases and V 3 bases, and 7 bases lay outside the gene matches. This CDR3 comprises 16 residues. Sequencing used immunoSEQ multiplex PCR; TCRdb keeps in-frame clones, though not all of them. The repertoire consists of 20,000 or so clones, with 75% to 85% occurring once and the leading ten covering roughly 10%. On this clone: Its cognate antigen is unknown.

Sequences were obtained from CD4+ T cells from PBMCs, cultured in vitro. J is TRBJ2-5 and V is TRBV3-1 (or the pseudogene TRBV3-2); 9 bases line up with TRBD2. The clonotype was recovered from a human donor in good health. This CDR3 is CASSQGISGGQETQYF. DNA for the CDR3: TGTGCCAGCAGCCAGGGGATTAGCGGGGGTCAAGAGACCCAGTACTTC.